This TCR beta chain was retrieved from a study of blood T cells in healthy people across ages (dated by TCRdb to the mid-2010s). Regarding the research as a whole: In model experiments, template switching captured about one uniquely barcoded TCR beta cDNA molecule for every two T cells. Using deep sequencing normalized with unique cDNA molecular identifiers, the study measured how TCR beta repertoire diversity changes with age. Donors were grouped into four age groups: young (average approximately 15 years), middle-aged (around 39), aged (62) and long-lived (just over 80). Donors of different ages were randomly distributed across sequencing lanes to avoid experimental bias. Two additional independent replicas of 1 million unique cDNA reads from the same blood draw were analyzed for two donors (one aged 18 to 29 and one aged 80 or older).

What the work shows at the level of the full study, not this receptor alone: Since profiling was done on bulk unsorted PBMCs, naive and antigen-experienced compartments could not be conclusively compared. Compared with the aged group, more naive CD4+ T cells, fewer expanded clones and increased TCR diversity were shown by the long-lived group, suggesting age selection. The CMV infection status of donors was not known, potentially confounding age-related changes in expanded clonotypes. Observed TCR beta diversity per million T cells fell roughly linearly with age, and a significant reduction was already apparent by age around 40. The percentage of naive T cells measured by flow cytometry correlated strongly with observed TCR beta diversity. Total diversity estimates from one million sequenced T cells were considered lower bounds and underestimates.

Donors were roughly 40 systemically healthy Caucasian individuals from Russia aged 6 to 90 years. Each donor gave about 9.2 milliliters of peripheral blood, drawn into EDTA-treated Vacutainer tubes. Ficoll-Paque density-gradient centrifugation was used to isolate PBMCs, with at least 6.5 million per sample. Trizol reagent was used to extract total RNA from PBMCs, with at least 5.5 micrograms per sample. For every donor, an aliquot of PBMCs went through flow cytometry to measure the percentages of naive CD45RAhigh/CD27high T cells. The library came from 5' RACE. TCRdb names Illumina HiSeq 2500 as the instrument used. A second PCR of roughly 7 to 12 cycles was performed with a sample-barcoded 5' primer and a J-beta primer mix. A template-switch 5' adaptor carrying 12 random nucleotides introduced a unique molecular identifier onto each TCR beta cDNA molecule. Each sample yielded at least 3 million CDR3-containing paired-end reads. All of the RNA was converted into first-strand cDNA using the Mint cDNA synthesis kit, with a TRBC-specific oligonucleotide serving as the primer. After uracil-DNA glycosylase treatment, a first 18-cycle PCR used universal primers M1SS and BC2_uni_R on all cDNA. Turning to the authors' computational methods: For normalization, 1 million high-quality reads were randomly selected from each sample, with every read carrying a distinct molecular identifier. Instead of being binned into consensus sequences, reads that shared molecular identifiers were thrown out. MiTCR, set to a Q25 quality threshold and the strictest error-elimination algorithm, was used for CDR3 identification, clonotype clustering and error correction. A nonparametric unseen species model with Euler transformation was used to estimate lower-bound total TCR beta diversity. TCRdb applied fastp at Q25 and MiXCR to the public reads, then kept only in-frame beta chains. Merged by CDR3 protein, the rows form single entries marked with the most common genes and DNA. In this record, the V and J calls reflect TCRdb's handling and not the investigators' own analysis. The sample table contains about 830,000 distinct CDR3 sequences; only one count was recorded for about 59% of them. The ten largest account for 28% of the sample.

Of note for this clonotype: Its cognate antigen has yet to be identified. One end of the junction varies from germline; a read error may be responsible.

Including the terminal cysteine and phenylalanine, the CDR3 comprises 16 residues. The CDR3 DNA has 48 bases and is translated from base 1. The specimen was blood. The rearranged segments are TRBV12-3 or TRBV12-4 and TRBJ2-7; D gene: possibly TRBD2, on 6 matching bases. This sequence was found in a young man in good health. The sequence in DNA is TGTGCCAGCAGTTTCGTGAGGGGATGGGACTCCGACGAGCAGTACTTC. Its coded protein is CASSFVRGWDSDEQYF.